This T cell receptor (beta chain) derives from a study of blood T cell repertoires in COVID-19. About the research overall: Italy, Spain and the United States were the sources of the convalescent and acute COVID-19 samples. From T cells, B-cell-depleted T cells, or PBMCs came the material, which was cDNA or gDNA.

Original processing notes: Estimation of nucleated cell counts was performed using reference gene primer amplification. Clones were sequenced by immunoSEQ multiplex PCR, and TCRdb holds only the in-frame ones, with some missing. V and J calls and clone size come straight from that table; D and trimming were deduced from the DNA. The data show some 74,000 clones, about 82% seen once. The sequence derives from a woman aged 80 or over with active or convalescent COVID-19. The sequenced sample was peripheral blood.

Here the CDR3 reads CASSYLGQLEAFF. CDR3 in DNA: TGTGCCAGCAGTTACTTGGGACAGCTTGAAGCTTTCTTT. This chain joins TRBV6-2 or TRBV6-3 and TRBJ1-1; 7 nucleotides align to TRBD1. The CDR3 covers 13 residues. Germline V gene data show CDR1 as MNHEY and CDR2 as SVGEGT. The V and J ends lost 1 base and 7 bases, in that order; junction bases with no gene match: 3.